The rows below give T cell receptor beta chains drawn from one sample of a study of blood T cell repertoires in COVID-19. Only in-frame clones appear in the TCRdb table, and some are missing; sequencing was by immunoSEQ multiplex PCR. This table holds 120,000 to 150,000 clones, just under 85% found once. Sequenced material: peripheral blood. These receptors were taken from a woman aged 40 to 55 with active or convalescent COVID-19. CDR3s include the opening cysteine and the closing phenylalanine or tryptophan. The order of the fields is V gene, J gene, D gene, clone size, CDR3 protein, CDR3 DNA. The D gene is left open where the match is weak. Clone size appears in some rows only: once, few, many, or a class for an expanded clone.

>TRBV9|TRBJ2-1|.|.
CASSVSGVSSYNEQFF
TGTGCCAGCAGCGTATCGGGGGTAAGCTCCTACAATGAGCAGTTCTTC
>TRBV2|TRBJ2-1|.|.
CATKAGENNEQFF
TGTGCCACCAAGGCAGGGGAAAACAATGAGCAGTTCTTC
>TRBV11-2|TRBJ1-6|.|few
CASSRNLGASGTSNSPLHF
TGTGCCAGCAGCCGAAATCTGGGGGCTTCCGGGACATCCAATTCACCCCTCCACTTT
>TRBV5-1|TRBJ2-7|TRBD1|.
CASSPSGQGTEQYF
TGCGCCAGCAGCCCCTCGGGACAGGGTACCGAGCAGTACTTC
>TRBV5-6|TRBJ1-6|.|.
CASSLAFRGTQDPNSPLHF
TGTGCCAGCAGCTTGGCGTTTCGGGGGACTCAAGACCCCAATTCACCCCTCCACTTT
>TRBV3-1/TRBV3-2|TRBJ2-7|.|.
CASSLGGYEQYF
TGTGCCAGCAGCCTAGGGGGCTACGAGCAGTACTTC
>TRBV28|TRBJ1-2|.|.
CASRPEGGNYGYTF
TGTGCCAGCAGGCCCGAGGGCGGGAACTATGGCTACACCTTC
>TRBV5-4|TRBJ2-5|TRBD1|.
CASSRTGAGQETQYF
TGTGCCAGCAGCAGGACAGGCGCGGGCCAAGAGACCCAGTACTTC
>TRBV4-1|TRBJ1-6|.|few
CASSRGGGFGNSPLHF
TGCGCCAGCAGCCGTGGCGGGGGCTTTGGAAATTCACCCCTCCACTTT
>TRBV5-5|TRBJ2-5|TRBD2|.
CASTLGLADQETQYF
TGTGCCAGCACCCTAGGACTAGCGGACCAAGAGACCCAGTACTTC
>TRBV24-1|TRBJ1-2|TRBD1|.
CATSDGDRGGYGYTF
TGTGCCACCAGTGATGGGGACAGGGGGGGCTATGGCTACACCTTC
>TRBV29-1|TRBJ1-5|TRBD1|.
CSVQTTGGQQPQHF
TGCAGCGTCCAAACCACAGGGGGCCAGCAGCCCCAGCATTTT
>TRBV11-2|TRBJ1-4|TRBD1|.
CASSLRQGTNEKLFF
TGTGCCAGCAGCCTCCGACAGGGGACTAATGAAAAACTGTTTTTT
>TRBV7-2|TRBJ2-3|TRBD2|.
CASSLGLAGPWGTDTQYF
TGTGCCAGCAGCTTAGGACTAGCGGGGCCCTGGGGGACAGATACGCAGTATTTT
>TRBV5-1|TRBJ2-7|TRBD1|once
CASSGGQGSYEQYF
TGCGCCAGCAGCGGGGGACAGGGTAGCTACGAGCAGTACTTC
>TRBV6-5|TRBJ1-1|.|few
CASSYQGKGNTEAFF
TGTGCCAGCAGTTATCAGGGGAAGGGGAACACTGAAGCTTTCTTT
>TRBV29-1|TRBJ1-2|TRBD1|.
CSVATGGYGYTF
TGCAGCGTGGCGACAGGGGGCTATGGCTACACCTTC
>TRBV5-1|TRBJ2-1|TRBD1|.
CASSPPGQVPNEQFF
TGCGCCAGCAGCCCCCCGGGACAGGTCCCCAATGAGCAGTTCTTC
>TRBV9|TRBJ2-1|.|.
CASTQGGGNYNEQFF
TGTGCCAGCACCCAGGGTGGCGGAAATTACAATGAGCAGTTCTTC
>TRBV6-1|TRBJ2-4|.|.
CASSESASRRTYF
TGTGCCAGCAGTGAATCAGCTTCGCGGAGGACGTACTTC
>TRBV30|TRBJ1-2|.|.
CAWTSGFYYGYTF
TGTGCCTGGACCTCAGGATTCTACTATGGCTACACCTTC
>TRBV4-1|TRBJ1-1|.|.
CASSHLLRGKENTEAFF
TGCGCCAGCAGCCATCTCCTCCGAGGGAAGGAGAACACTGAAGCTTTCTTT
>TRBV5-1|TRBJ2-2|.|.
CASSSGWTEAGELFF
TGCGCCAGCAGCTCCGGCTGGACAGAGGCCGGGGAGCTGTTTTTT
>TRBV6-5|TRBJ1-3|TRBD1|.
CASRGQGGGNTIYF
TGTGCCAGCAGAGGACAGGGCGGAGGAAACACCATATATTTT
>TRBV6-2/TRBV6-3|TRBJ1-6|.|.
CASSIPRRGRDSPLHF
TGTGCCAGCAGTATCCCCCGCAGGGGCCGGGATTCACCCCTCCACTTT
>TRBV28|TRBJ1-5|.|.
CASSLPGSGSNQPQHF
TGTGCCAGCAGTTTACCAGGGTCCGGTAGCAATCAGCCCCAGCATTTT
>TRBV6-1|TRBJ1-3|.|.
CASSEGGSGNTIYF
TGTGCCAGCAGTGAAGGAGGGTCTGGAAACACCATATATTTT
>TRBV7-9|TRBJ2-4|.|.
CASSRFVQAKNIQYF
TGTGCCAGCAGCCGGTTCGTACAGGCCAAAAACATTCAGTACTTC
>TRBV4-1|TRBJ2-7|.|.
CATPDFRDLSTYEQYF
TGCGCCACCCCCGACTTCAGGGACTTATCGACCTACGAGCAGTACTTC
>TRBV6-4|TRBJ2-1|TRBD2|few
CASSDSSGGANEQFF
TGTGCCAGCAGTGACTCTAGCGGGGGGGCCAATGAGCAGTTCTTC
>TRBV28|TRBJ2-3|.|.
CASTEIATDTQYF
TGTGCCAGCACTGAGATAGCGACAGATACGCAGTATTTT
>TRBV4-2|TRBJ1-2|.|once
CASSQEGRFNTNYGYTF
TGTGCCAGCAGCCAAGAGGGCCGGTTTAATACCAACTATGGCTACACCTTC
>TRBV27|TRBJ1-2|TRBD1|once
CASSLGDRAPMVGYTF
TGTGCCAGCAGTTTAGGGGACAGGGCTCCTATGGTTGGCTACACCTTC
>TRBV5-8|TRBJ2-4|TRBD1|.
CASSLGATGVSKNIQYF
TGTGCCAGCAGCTTGGGGGCGACAGGGGTCTCCAAAAACATTCAGTACTTC
>TRBV6-5|TRBJ2-7|.|.
CAARSGHPYEQYF
TGTGCCGCCCGCTCTGGACACCCCTACGAGCAGTACTTC
>TRBV28|TRBJ1-1|TRBD1|.
CASSFYRGEGKAFF
TGTGCCAGCAGTTTTTACAGGGGCGAGGGAAAAGCTTTCTTT
>TRBV5-4|TRBJ2-3|TRBD2|.
CASSLAGEGDTQYF
TGTGCCAGCAGCTTAGCGGGAGAGGGGGATACGCAGTATTTT
>TRBV18|TRBJ1-1|TRBD1|.
CASSTRTGETFF
TGTGCCAGCTCAACGAGGACAGGGGAAACTTTCTTT
>TRBV2|TRBJ1-3|.|.
CASSESSYYAGNTIYF
TGTGCCAGCAGTGAAAGCTCGTACTACGCTGGAAACACCATATATTTT
>TRBV9|TRBJ1-2|TRBD1|.
CASNRDSHYGYTF
TGTGCCAGCAATCGGGACAGTCATTATGGCTACACCTTC